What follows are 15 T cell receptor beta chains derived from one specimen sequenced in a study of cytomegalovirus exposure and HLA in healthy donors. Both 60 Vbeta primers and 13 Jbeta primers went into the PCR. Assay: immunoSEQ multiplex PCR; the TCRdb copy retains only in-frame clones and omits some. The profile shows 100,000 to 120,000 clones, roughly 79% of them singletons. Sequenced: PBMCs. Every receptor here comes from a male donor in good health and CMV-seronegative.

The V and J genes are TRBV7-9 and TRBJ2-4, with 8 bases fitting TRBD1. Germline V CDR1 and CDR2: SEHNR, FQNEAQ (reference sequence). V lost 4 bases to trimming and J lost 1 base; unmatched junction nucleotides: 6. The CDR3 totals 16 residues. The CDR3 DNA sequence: TGTGCCAGCAGCTCTTGGACAGGGTCGGCCAAAAACATTCAGTACTTC. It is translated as CASSSWTGSAKNIQYF. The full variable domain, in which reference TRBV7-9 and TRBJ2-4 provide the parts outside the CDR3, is DTGVSQNPRHKITKRGQNVTFRCDPISEHNRLYWYRQTLGQGPEFLTYFQNEAQLEKSRLLSDRFSAERPKGSFSTLEIQRTEQGDSAMYLCASSSWTGSAKNIQYFGAGTRLSVL.

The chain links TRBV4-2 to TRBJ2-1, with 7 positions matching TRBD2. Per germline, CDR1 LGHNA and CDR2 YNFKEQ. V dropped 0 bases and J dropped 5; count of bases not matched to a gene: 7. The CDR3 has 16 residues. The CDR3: CASSQDYGGGNNEQFF. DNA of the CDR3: TGTGCCAGCAGCCAAGATTATGGCGGGGGTAACAATGAGCAGTTCTTC.

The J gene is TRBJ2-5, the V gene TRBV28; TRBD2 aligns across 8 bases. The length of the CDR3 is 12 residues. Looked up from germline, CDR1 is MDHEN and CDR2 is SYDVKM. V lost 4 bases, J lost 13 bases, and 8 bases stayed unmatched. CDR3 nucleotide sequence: TGTGCCAGCAGTTCCACGGGACTAGTTGTGTACTTC. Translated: CASSSTGLVVYF.

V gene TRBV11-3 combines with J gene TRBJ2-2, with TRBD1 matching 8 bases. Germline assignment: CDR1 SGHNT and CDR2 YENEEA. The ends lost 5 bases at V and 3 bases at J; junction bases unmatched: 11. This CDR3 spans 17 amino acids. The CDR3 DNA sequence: TGTGCCAGCAGCCCGAGACCGACAGGGGTGGACACCGGGGAGCTGTTTTTT. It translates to CASSPRPTGVDTGELFF.

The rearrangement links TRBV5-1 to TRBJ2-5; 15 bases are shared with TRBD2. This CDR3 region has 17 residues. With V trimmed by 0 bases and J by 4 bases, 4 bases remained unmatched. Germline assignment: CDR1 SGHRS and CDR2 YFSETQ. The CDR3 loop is CASSLGTSGRAVETQYF. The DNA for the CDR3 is TGCGCCAGCAGCTTGGGGACTAGCGGGAGGGCCGTAGAGACCCAGTACTTC.

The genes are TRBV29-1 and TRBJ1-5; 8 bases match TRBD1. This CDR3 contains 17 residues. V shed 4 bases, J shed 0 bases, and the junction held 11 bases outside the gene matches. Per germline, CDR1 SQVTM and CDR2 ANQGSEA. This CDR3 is CSVGTGPPEYSNQPQHF. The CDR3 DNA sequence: TGCAGCGTTGGGACAGGGCCGCCGGAATATAGCAATCAGCCCCAGCATTTT.

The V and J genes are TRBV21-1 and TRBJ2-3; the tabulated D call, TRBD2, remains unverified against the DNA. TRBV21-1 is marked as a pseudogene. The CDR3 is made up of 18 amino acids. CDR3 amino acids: CASCPGTSGRSGTDTQYF. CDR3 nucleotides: TGTGCCAGCTGCCCGGGGACTAGCGGGAGGTCGGGAACAGATACGCAGTATTTT.

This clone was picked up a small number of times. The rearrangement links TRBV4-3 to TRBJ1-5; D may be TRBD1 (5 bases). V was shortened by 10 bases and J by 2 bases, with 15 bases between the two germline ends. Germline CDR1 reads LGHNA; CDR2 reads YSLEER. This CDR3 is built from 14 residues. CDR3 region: CAIKGREGNQPQHF. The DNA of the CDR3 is TGCGCCATCAAGGGGAGGGAGGGCAATCAGCCCCAGCATTTT.

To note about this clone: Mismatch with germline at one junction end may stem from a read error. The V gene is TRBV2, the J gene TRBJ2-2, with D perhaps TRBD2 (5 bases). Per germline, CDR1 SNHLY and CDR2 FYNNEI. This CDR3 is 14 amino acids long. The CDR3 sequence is CASSDASNTGELFF. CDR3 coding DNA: TGTGCCAGCAGTGACGCCTCGAACACCGGGGAGTTGTTTTTT. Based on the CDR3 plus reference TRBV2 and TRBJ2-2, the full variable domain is EPEVTQTPSHQVTQMGQEVILRCVPISNHLYFYWYRQILGQKVEFLVSFYNNEISEKSEIFDDQFSVERPDGSNFTLKIRSTKLEDSAMYFCASSDASNTGELFFGEGSRLTVL.

CDR3 sequence reads: CASSPGVGYNEQFF. Written as DNA, the CDR3 is TGTGCCAGCTCCCCGGGAGTTGGGTACAATGAGCAGTTCTTC. The J gene is TRBJ2-1, the V gene TRBV27; D might be TRBD2 (6 bases). V shed 8 bases and J shed 4 bases, with 15 bases lying between them. Germline values: CDR1 MNHEY, CDR2 SMNVEV (reference sequence). This CDR3 is built from 14 residues.

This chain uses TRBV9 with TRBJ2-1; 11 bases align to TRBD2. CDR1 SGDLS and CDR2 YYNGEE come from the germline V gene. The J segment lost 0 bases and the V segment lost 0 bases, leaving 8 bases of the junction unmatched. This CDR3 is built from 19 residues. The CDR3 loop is CASSVGTGTSGNSYNEQFF. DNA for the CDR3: TGTGCCAGCAGCGTAGGAACCGGGACTAGCGGAAACTCCTACAATGAGCAGTTCTTC.

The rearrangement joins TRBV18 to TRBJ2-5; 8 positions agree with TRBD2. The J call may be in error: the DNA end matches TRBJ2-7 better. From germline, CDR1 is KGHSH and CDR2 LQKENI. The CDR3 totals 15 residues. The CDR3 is CASSPPSGSWSEQYF. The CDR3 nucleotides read TGTGCCAGCTCACCACCAAGCGGGAGTTGGAGCGAGCAGTACTTC.

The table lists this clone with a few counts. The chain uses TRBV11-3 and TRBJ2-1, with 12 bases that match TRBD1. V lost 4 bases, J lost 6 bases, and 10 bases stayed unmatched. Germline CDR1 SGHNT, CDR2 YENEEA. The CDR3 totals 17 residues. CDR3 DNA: TGTGCCAGCAGCTCGACGGCGGGACAGGGGGCACTCAATGAGCAGTTCTTC. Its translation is CASSSTAGQGALNEQFF.

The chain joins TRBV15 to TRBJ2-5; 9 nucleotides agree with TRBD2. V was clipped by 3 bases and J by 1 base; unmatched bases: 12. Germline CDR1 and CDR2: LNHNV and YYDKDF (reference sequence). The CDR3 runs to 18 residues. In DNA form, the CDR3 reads TGTGCCACCAGCAGCGACCCGAGGGGGCGGGAGGGCCAAGAGACCCAGTACTTC. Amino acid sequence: CATSSDPRGREGQETQYF.

CDR3 amino acids: CASSLVGSGNTEAFF. CDR3 DNA sequence: TGTGCCAGCAGCTTGGTAGGCTCGGGGAACACTGAAGCTTTCTTT. V is TRBV5-4 and J is TRBJ1-1; D ambiguous. CDR1 is SGHNT, CDR2 YYREEE, per germline (reference sequence). The CDR3 extends over 15 amino acids. Trimming stripped 0 bases from V and 1 base from J, with 10 bases between.